Presented here are 10 T cell receptor beta chains from one specimen sequenced in a study of control samples from healthy donors and cancer patients. Data came from immunoSEQ multiplex PCR; TCRdb stores just in-frame clones and leaves some out. Among fewer than 25,000 clones listed, 70% to 90% were seen once. Sequencing input: PBMCs. Receptors were obtained from a woman aged 60-75 years with head and neck cancer.

The chain has TRBV7-9 and TRBJ1-4, with 9 bases identical to TRBD1. Germline V gene sequence: CDR1 SEHNR, CDR2 FQNEAQ (reference sequence). J lost 5 bases, V lost 5 bases, and 6 bases had no gene match. The CDR3 covers 15 residues. The CDR3 region is CASSLNRGRNEKLFF. In DNA form, the CDR3 reads TGTGCCAGCAGCCTGAACAGGGGGCGAAATGAAAAACTGTTTTTT.

The chain carries TRBV4-1 and TRBJ1-1, with a possible D match to TRBD1 (6 bases). With 1 base removed from V and 5 bases from J, the gap between germline ends came to 14 bases. The CDR3 has 15 amino acids. Germline CDR1 MGHRA, CDR2 YSYEKL. The CDR3 nucleotides read TGCGCCAGCAGCCAAGCCGGGGGCCGGGTTACTGAAGCTTTCTTT. This sequence encodes CASSQAGGRVTEAFF.

The chain recombines TRBV12-3 or TRBV12-4 with TRBJ1-5, with a tentative D call TRBD1 (5 bases). V shed 6 bases and J shed 5 bases, with 11 bases lying between them. The CDR3 has 13 amino acids. This chain's CDR3 is CASSTDRDQPQHF. CDR3 nucleotides: TGTGCCAGCAGCACCGACAGAGATCAGCCCCAGCATTTT.

The chain employs TRBV3-1 (or the pseudogene TRBV3-2) and TRBJ2-5; D gene unclear. Germline V lookup: CDR1 LGHDT, CDR2 YNNKEL (reference sequence). Trimming cost V 4 bases and J 2 bases, with 17 bases left between them. The CDR3 consists of 16 residues. The CDR3, as DNA: TGTGCCAGCAGCCGAAACGAGCTCGTTCCGCAAGAGACCCAGTACTTC. It codes for CASSRNELVPQETQYF.

The chain carries TRBV27 and TRBJ1-2; a possible D gene is TRBD1 (6 bases). V was clipped by 5 bases and J by 5 bases, with 18 bases between them. Germline V CDR1 and CDR2: MNHEY, SMNVEV (reference sequence). CDR3 length: 15 residues. CDR3 amino acids: CASSPDSGRTYGYTF. DNA of the CDR3: TGTGCCAGCAGTCCGGACAGTGGACGCACGTATGGCTACACCTTC.

The rearrangement uses TRBV9 and TRBJ2-1, with D possibly TRBD1 on 5 matching bases. The V end was cut by 1 base, the J end by 2 bases, with 13 bases between. The germline CDR1 and CDR2 sequences are SGDLS and YYNGEE. The CDR3 contains 16 residues. In DNA form, the CDR3 reads TGTGCCAGCAGCGTAAGCAACAGGAATACCTACAATGAGCAGTTCTTC. Encoded protein: CASSVSNRNTYNEQFF.

The genes are TRBV10-3 and TRBJ2-1, with D unresolved. V gave up 6 bases and J gave up 0 bases, with 12 bases separating them. CDR1 ENHRY and CDR2 SYGVKD come from the germline V gene. This CDR3 is 15 amino acids long. The CDR3 protein is CAIRSAWGSYNEQFF. CDR3 sequence (DNA): TGTGCCATCAGATCTGCCTGGGGCTCCTACAATGAGCAGTTCTTC.

The CDR3 here is CASSLTGANTEAFF. CDR3 bases: TGTGCCAGCAGTTTGACAGGGGCGAACACTGAAGCTTTCTTT. This rearrangement joins TRBV28 to TRBJ1-1, with 8 bases lining up with TRBD1. The CDR3 is 14 amino acids. From germline, CDR1 is MDHEN and CDR2 SYDVKM. V was pared by 3 bases and J by 1 base, with 1 base of the junction left unmatched.

The chain couples TRBV7-2 to TRBJ2-2; TRBD2 is a possible D gene (6 bases). The germline V gene has CDR1 SGHTA and CDR2 FQGNSA. The V and J ends lost 0 bases and 7 bases respectively, with 15 bases between them. CDR3 length equals 16 residues. The CDR3 sequence: CASSLAAGGVSGELFF. Here the CDR3 DNA reads TGTGCCAGCAGCTTAGCGGCTGGAGGGGTTAGCGGGGAGCTGTTTTTT.

This clone was detected a few times. The chain joins TRBV7-3 to TRBJ1-1; D ambiguous. The CDR3 has 13 residues. Germline V lookup: CDR1 SGHTA, CDR2 FQGTGA. The ends were cut back, 1 base at V and 5 bases at J, with 8 bases in the middle. Here the CDR3 reads CASSLIYSTEAFF. CDR3 bases: TGTGCCAGCAGCTTAATTTATAGTACTGAAGCTTTCTTT.